A selection of T cell receptor beta chains follows, all from one sample in a study of T cells in Graves' hyperthyroidism and ophthalmopathy. TCRdb called the multiplex PCR reads again in MiXCR, with one record for every CDR3 protein. Here the sample spans fewer than 200,000 distinct CDR3 sequences, 9.4% being singletons. Sequenced: blood. The receptors here all came from a young woman with Graves' hyperthyroidism that later progressed to Graves' ophthalmopathy. The CDR3 runs from the conserved cysteine through the conserved F or W. Fields, in order: D gene, V gene, J gene, clone size, CDR3 DNA, CDR3 protein. D genes are given only for firm matches. Clone size is given for some rows only: seen once, a few or many times, or a class if the clone is expanded.

d_call: .; v_call: TRBV6-1; j_call: TRBJ2-3; clone_size: few; cdr3_nt: TGTGCCAGCAGTGAAGTAGCGGCTAGCACAGATACGCAGTATTTT; cdr3_aa: CASSEVAASTDTQYF
d_call: .; v_call: TRBV6-1; j_call: TRBJ1-3; clone_size: many; cdr3_nt: TGTGCCAGCAGTTACGGAGGGGCTGGAAACACCATATATTTT; cdr3_aa: CASSYGGAGNTIYF
d_call: TRBD1; v_call: TRBV6-1; j_call: TRBJ1-1; clone_size: many; cdr3_nt: TGTGCCAGCAGTTCAGGGGGCGGGGGGAACACTGAAGCTTTCTTT; cdr3_aa: CASSSGGGGNTEAFF
d_call: .; v_call: TRBV14; j_call: TRBJ2-2; clone_size: many; cdr3_nt: TGTGCCAGCAGCCTTAAGAACACCGGGGAGCTGTTTTTT; cdr3_aa: CASSLKNTGELFF
d_call: .; v_call: TRBV7-8; j_call: TRBJ1-1; clone_size: many; cdr3_nt: TGTGCCAGCAGCTTAGACGCTGAAGCTTTCTTT; cdr3_aa: CASSLDAEAFF
d_call: TRBD2; v_call: TRBV27; j_call: TRBJ2-7; clone_size: many; cdr3_nt: TGTGCCAGCAGTTCTAGACTAGCGGGGGACGGCGAGCAGTACTTC; cdr3_aa: CASSSRLAGDGEQYF
d_call: TRBD1; v_call: TRBV11-2; j_call: TRBJ2-5; clone_size: many; cdr3_nt: TGTGCCAGCAGCCGAGGGGGCGTGGAGACCCAGTACTTC; cdr3_aa: CASSRGGVETQYF
d_call: TRBD2; v_call: TRBV20-1; j_call: TRBJ2-3; clone_size: many; cdr3_nt: TGCAGTGCTTCAATCAGCGGACTAGCGGACACAGATACGCAGTATTTT; cdr3_aa: CSASISGLADTDTQYF
d_call: TRBD1; v_call: TRBV2; j_call: TRBJ2-7; clone_size: many; cdr3_nt: TGTGCCAGCAGGATGACCGGGACAGGGGGCCGCGAGCAGTACTTC; cdr3_aa: CASRMTGTGGREQYF
d_call: TRBD1; v_call: TRBV20-1; j_call: TRBJ2-7; clone_size: many; cdr3_nt: TGCAGTGCTAGGGGGACAGGAACCTACGAGCAGTACTTC; cdr3_aa: CSARGTGTYEQYF
d_call: .; v_call: TRBV27; j_call: TRBJ2-1; clone_size: many; cdr3_nt: TGTGCCAGCAGCAACCCCAGGGGTGAGCAGTTCTTC; cdr3_aa: CASSNPRGEQFF
d_call: .; v_call: TRBV5-6; j_call: TRBJ2-5; clone_size: many; cdr3_nt: TGTGCCAGCAGCTCTAACTTACAGGGACCAGAGACCCAGTACTTC; cdr3_aa: CASSSNLQGPETQYF
d_call: .; v_call: TRBV6-1; j_call: TRBJ2-1; clone_size: .; cdr3_nt: TGTGCCAGCCCAATGGCAGGGTTGGAGTGGGACTTTTTTGGTGAGCAGTTCTTC; cdr3_aa: CASPMAGLEWDFFGEQFF
d_call: .; v_call: TRBV25-1; j_call: TRBJ1-2; clone_size: .; cdr3_nt: TGTGCCAGCAGTGACCCGGGGCCGCCTGGAGGCTACACCTTC; cdr3_aa: CASSDPGPPGGYTF
d_call: TRBD2; v_call: TRBV11-2; j_call: TRBJ2-3; clone_size: .; cdr3_nt: TGTGCCAGCAGCTGGTCTTTTTGGACTAGCAGCACAGATACGCAGTATTTT; cdr3_aa: CASSWSFWTSSTDTQYF
d_call: .; v_call: TRBV28; j_call: TRBJ1-2; clone_size: many; cdr3_nt: TGTGCCAGCAGTCTCCCCCCAGGGGTGAATGGCTACACCTTC; cdr3_aa: CASSLPPGVNGYTF
d_call: .; v_call: TRBV5-6; j_call: TRBJ2-1; clone_size: many; cdr3_nt: TGTGCCAGCACCGGGTATAATGAGCAGTTCTTC; cdr3_aa: CASTGYNEQFF
d_call: .; v_call: TRBV11-2; j_call: TRBJ2-1; clone_size: many; cdr3_nt: TGTGCCAGCAGCTTAGGCCTAGGATTTCCCCTCAATGAGCAGTTCTTC; cdr3_aa: CASSLGLGFPLNEQFF
d_call: .; v_call: TRBV11-2; j_call: TRBJ1-1; clone_size: many; cdr3_nt: TGTGCCAGCAGCTTAGGAGCAGGGGAAGCTTTCTTT; cdr3_aa: CASSLGAGEAFF
d_call: .; v_call: TRBV27; j_call: TRBJ1-1; clone_size: many; cdr3_nt: TGTGCCAGCAGTTTAGGGCGTTACACTGAAGCTTTCTTT; cdr3_aa: CASSLGRYTEAFF
d_call: .; v_call: TRBV28; j_call: TRBJ2-7; clone_size: many; cdr3_nt: TGTGCCAGCAGCCCTCCTCCAGGTACCTACGAGCAGTACTTC; cdr3_aa: CASSPPPGTYEQYF
d_call: .; v_call: TRBV28; j_call: TRBJ2-7; clone_size: many; cdr3_nt: TGTGCCAGCAGTTTATCTGTAGGCCCCTACGAGCAGTACTTC; cdr3_aa: CASSLSVGPYEQYF
d_call: TRBD2; v_call: TRBV20-1; j_call: TRBJ2-1; clone_size: many; cdr3_nt: TGCAGTGCGACGGGACTAGCGGGAGGGATGCGCTCCTACAATGAGCAGTTCTTC; cdr3_aa: CSATGLAGGMRSYNEQFF
d_call: .; v_call: TRBV30; j_call: TRBJ1-5; clone_size: many; cdr3_nt: TGTGCCTGGAGTGGACAGGTAGGAAGCAAGAATCAGCCCCAGCATTTT; cdr3_aa: CAWSGQVGSKNQPQHF
d_call: TRBD2; v_call: TRBV6-2/TRBV6-3; j_call: TRBJ2-1; clone_size: few; cdr3_nt: TGTGCCAGCAGTTATACACCGGGACTAGCGGGGGGGCACAATGAGCAGTTCTTC; cdr3_aa: CASSYTPGLAGGHNEQFF
d_call: TRBD1; v_call: TRBV20-1; j_call: TRBJ2-3; clone_size: many; cdr3_nt: TGCAGTGCTAGAGAGTACCGGGACAGGTCAGATACGCAGTATTTT; cdr3_aa: CSAREYRDRSDTQYF
d_call: .; v_call: TRBV24-1; j_call: TRBJ2-5; clone_size: many; cdr3_nt: TGTGCCACCATGGGGCGGGAAGAGACCCAGTACTTC; cdr3_aa: CATMGREETQYF
d_call: TRBD1; v_call: TRBV6-2/TRBV6-3; j_call: TRBJ1-5; clone_size: many; cdr3_nt: TGTGCCAGCCGACAGGGTTTTGGCAATCAGCCCCAGCATTTT; cdr3_aa: CASRQGFGNQPQHF
d_call: .; v_call: TRBV3-1; j_call: TRBJ1-1; clone_size: many; cdr3_nt: TGTGCCAGCAGCCAAGATCATATGAACACTGAAGCTTTCTTT; cdr3_aa: CASSQDHMNTEAFF
d_call: TRBD1; v_call: TRBV6-5; j_call: TRBJ1-2; clone_size: many; cdr3_nt: TGTGCCAGCAGTTACGGTCGGACAGGTCACTATGGCTACACCTTC; cdr3_aa: CASSYGRTGHYGYTF
d_call: .; v_call: TRBV19; j_call: TRBJ2-2; clone_size: many; cdr3_nt: TGTGCCAGTAGTATGGGAAGTATAGGATTCACCGGGGAGCTGTTTTTT; cdr3_aa: CASSMGSIGFTGELFF
d_call: .; v_call: TRBV20-1; j_call: TRBJ2-4; clone_size: .; cdr3_nt: TGCAGTGCCTCCGTTGGTGCAGGAAACATTCAGTACTTC; cdr3_aa: CSASVGAGNIQYF
d_call: TRBD2; v_call: TRBV9; j_call: TRBJ2-2; clone_size: .; cdr3_nt: TGTGCCAGCAGCGTAGTGGATAGCGGGGGGGATTACACCGGGGAGCTGTTTTTT; cdr3_aa: CASSVVDSGGDYTGELFF
d_call: .; v_call: TRBV5-1; j_call: TRBJ2-7; clone_size: few; cdr3_nt: TGCGCCAGCAGCTTTAGCGGAGTGATCTACGAGCAGTACTTC; cdr3_aa: CASSFSGVIYEQYF
d_call: .; v_call: TRBV30; j_call: TRBJ1-1; clone_size: many; cdr3_nt: TGTGCCTGGGCACAAGGACGGGTGAACACTGAAGCTTTCTTT; cdr3_aa: CAWAQGRVNTEAFF
d_call: TRBD2; v_call: TRBV2; j_call: TRBJ2-3; clone_size: .; cdr3_nt: TGTGCCAGCAGTGAATCGGGACTAGGCCCCTATACGCAGTATTTT; cdr3_aa: CASSESGLGPYTQYF
d_call: .; v_call: TRBV27; j_call: TRBJ2-3; clone_size: many; cdr3_nt: TGTGCCAGCAGTATCATACAAAGCACAGATACGCAGTATTTT; cdr3_aa: CASSIIQSTDTQYF
d_call: .; v_call: TRBV20-1; j_call: TRBJ1-5; clone_size: few; cdr3_nt: TGCAGTGCTAGATGGACAGCGATGAACAATCAGCCCCAGCATTTT; cdr3_aa: CSARWTAMNNQPQHF
d_call: TRBD2; v_call: TRBV15; j_call: TRBJ2-5; clone_size: few; cdr3_nt: TGTGCCACCATCAGGCTAGCGGGAGCAGGGGAGACCCAGTACTTC; cdr3_aa: CATIRLAGAGETQYF
d_call: .; v_call: TRBV2; j_call: TRBJ2-1; clone_size: many; cdr3_nt: TGTGCCAGCAGTGGAGGGAACGAGCAGTTCTTC; cdr3_aa: CASSGGNEQFF
d_call: .; v_call: TRBV2; j_call: TRBJ1-2; clone_size: .; cdr3_nt: TGTGCCAGCAGTGAGGCCGAGGACTATGGCTACACCTTC; cdr3_aa: CASSEAEDYGYTF
d_call: TRBD1; v_call: TRBV7-6; j_call: TRBJ2-7; clone_size: many; cdr3_nt: TGTGCCAGCAGCTTAGAGGACAGGGGGTCCTACGAGCAGTACTTC; cdr3_aa: CASSLEDRGSYEQYF
d_call: .; v_call: TRBV12-3/TRBV12-4; j_call: TRBJ1-1; clone_size: few; cdr3_nt: TGTGCCAGCAGTTTACACGTGCAGGGGAACACTGAAGCTTTCTTT; cdr3_aa: CASSLHVQGNTEAFF
d_call: TRBD2; v_call: TRBV18; j_call: TRBJ2-7; clone_size: many; cdr3_nt: TGTGCCAGCTCACAGTCTAGCGGGGCGTCCTACGAGCAGTACTTC; cdr3_aa: CASSQSSGASYEQYF
d_call: .; v_call: TRBV30; j_call: TRBJ1-4; clone_size: .; cdr3_nt: TGTGCCTGGACATTAGGCCGCATTAATGAAAAACTGTTTTTT; cdr3_aa: CAWTLGRINEKLFF
d_call: .; v_call: TRBV6-1; j_call: TRBJ1-1; clone_size: few; cdr3_nt: TGTGCCAGCAGTGAAAATAGCAGGGGCAATGAAGCTTTCTTT; cdr3_aa: CASSENSRGNEAFF
d_call: .; v_call: TRBV27; j_call: TRBJ1-5; clone_size: many; cdr3_nt: TGTGCCAGCAGTTTATATGGGGCGGGCAATCAGCCCCAGCATTTT; cdr3_aa: CASSLYGAGNQPQHF
d_call: TRBD2; v_call: TRBV28; j_call: TRBJ2-7; clone_size: many; cdr3_nt: TGTGCCAGCAGTTTACAGGGAGGGAGGGGAGACGAGCAGTACTTC; cdr3_aa: CASSLQGGRGDEQYF
d_call: .; v_call: TRBV18; j_call: TRBJ1-3; clone_size: many; cdr3_nt: TGTGCCAGCTCACCCCAGGGGTCCTCTGGAAACACCATATATTTT; cdr3_aa: CASSPQGSSGNTIYF
d_call: TRBD2; v_call: TRBV9; j_call: TRBJ2-5; clone_size: .; cdr3_nt: TGTGCCAGCAGCGTAAACGGCGGGAGGGAAGAGACCCAGTACTTC; cdr3_aa: CASSVNGGREETQYF
d_call: TRBD1; v_call: TRBV5-1; j_call: TRBJ2-7; clone_size: many; cdr3_nt: TGCGCCAGCAGCGAGGATGGGACAGGGTACTACGAGCAGTACTTC; cdr3_aa: CASSEDGTGYYEQYF
d_call: TRBD1; v_call: TRBV7-8; j_call: TRBJ2-5; clone_size: many; cdr3_nt: TGTGCCAGCAGCCGATTCCAGGGGGTAGAAGAGACCCAGTACTTC; cdr3_aa: CASSRFQGVEETQYF
d_call: .; v_call: TRBV14; j_call: TRBJ1-6; clone_size: .; cdr3_nt: TGTGCCAGCAGCCAACCACAGGGAAATAATTCACCCCTCCACTTT; cdr3_aa: CASSQPQGNNSPLHF